This T cell receptor (beta chain) was recorded in a study of CD8+ T cells in alopecia areata. Study information: Tofacitinib lasted 6 to 18 months, then 6 months off drug.

It was cDNA, reverse transcribed from extracted RNA, that served as the sequencing template. Using immunoSEQ multiplex PCR, the repertoire was profiled, and TCRdb retains in-frame clones only, with some absent. The sample holds some 150,000 clones, around 71% seen once. V dropped 1 base and J dropped 5; count of bases not matched to a gene: 2. Per the germline V gene, CDR1 is SNHLY and CDR2 is FYNNEI. This CDR3 spans 15 amino acids. This TCR derives from a human donor with alopecia areata. This chain uses TRBV2 with TRBJ2-1; TRBD2 matches 10 bases. Sequences were derived from CD8+ T cells sorted from blood, sampled at week 0. This CDR3 reads CASSEGTSGNNEQFF. For the CDR3, the DNA is TGTGCCAGCAGTGAAGGGACTAGCGGAAACAATGAGCAGTTCTTC. The variable domain in full, completed from reference TRBV2 and TRBJ2-1, reads EPEVTQTPSHQVTQMGQEVILRCVPISNHLYFYWYRQILGQKVEFLVSFYNNEISEKSEIFDDQFSVERPDGSNFTLKIRSTKLEDSAMYFCASSEGTSGNNEQFFGPGTRLTVL.